This T cell receptor (delta chain) was found in a study of Vδ1+ human thymocytes. Between roughly 98% and 99.6% of sorted thymocytes were Vdelta1+. Sequences come from RNA converted to cDNA by reverse transcription. The CDR3 regions were amplified by multiplex PCR from V-gene primers to a constant-region primer. TCRdb re-called clones from the multiplex PCR reads via CATT. The sample lists about 73,000 delta-chain clones, approximately 30% seen once, with under 0.3% in the top ten. The germline V gene has CDR1 TSWWSYY and CDR2 QGS. The ends were cut back, 6 bases at V and 0 bases at J, with 17 bases in the middle. The CDR3 covers 16 residues. About this clone itself: The antigen remains undetermined. Other DNA sequences in this sample translate to the same CDR3.

Study conclusions and caveats: TRD repertoires were essentially private, unlike widely shared TRG clonotypes. Bulk data may be misread because of unexpected Vdelta2 sequences. Highly polyclonal TRG and TRD repertoires with Gaussian CDR3 length distributions appeared in thymus. Despite high sort purity, 20% to 25% of thymic T cell receptor delta sequences were Vdelta2.

The receptor's source is a boy under two years old who had congenital heart surgery. Specimen: Vdelta1+ gamma-delta thymocytes from the thymus. Subset meaning: FACS-sorted CD3+ TCRalphabeta- TCRVdelta1+ TCRVdelta2- thymocytes. The V gene is TRDV1, the J gene TRDJ1; D gene unclear. The CDR3 spells CALGDACPEYTDKLIF. In DNA, the CDR3 is TGTGCTCTTGGAGACGCGTGCCCTGAGTACACCGATAAACTCATCTTT.